This T cell receptor (beta chain) originates from a study of breast tumors, draining lymph nodes, adjacent tissues. Findings and limits, study-wide: Most tumor T cells seemingly derive from lymph node, then expand in tumor. The lymph node origin of tumor T cells was framed as consistent with a hypothesis, not demonstrated. Tumor repertoires ranked between lymph nodes and nontumor tissue in diversity, with V and J gene preferences.

TCRdb passed the multiplex PCR reads through MiXCR, listing each CDR3 protein once. The table shows 20,000 to 25,000 distinct CDR3 sequences, with roughly 41% occurring only once. V gave up 0 bases and J gave up 0 bases, with 9 bases separating them. Germline V gene data show CDR1 as GTSNPN and CDR2 as SVGIG (reference sequence). This CDR3 comprises 15 residues. The table lists this clonotype with many counts. The antigen is not known. This sequence originates from a female donor with breast cancer. Some clones in this sample may be carry-over from other donors' samples. Source material: breast tumor tissue. The V call is TRBV30, the J call TRBJ1-3; weak D call: TRBD1 (5 bases). The CDR3 reads CAWSVIGGSGNTIYF. The CDR3 DNA sequence: TGTGCCTGGAGTGTAATTGGGGGCTCTGGAAACACCATATATTTT.